This T cell receptor beta chain derives from a study of regulatory T cells in long-lasting Graves disease. Per germline, CDR1 LNHDA and CDR2 SQIVND (reference sequence). The CDR3 extends over 17 amino acids. Time point in this sample: persistent/refractory GD, antithyroid drugs over 5 years with positive TRAb. With RNA extracted from PBMCs as input, the TCR library was made. iRepertoire HTBI primers and Arm-PCR of CDR3 regions built TCR beta libraries. TCRdb re-called the multiplex PCR reads with MiXCR, one entry per CDR3 protein. Of about 290,000 distinct CDR3 sequences in the sample, 22% were seen once. As concerns this clonotype: A junction boundary mismatches the germline segment, possibly from a read error.

The chain links TRBV19 to TRBJ1-6; D gene unclear. Sequencing used peripheral blood mononuclear cells (PBMCs), obtained when the disease was refractory, from a patient treated with antithyroid drugs. The sequence was obtained from a female donor with Graves disease. This chain's CDR3 is CACSLAAEVVVNSPLHF. The DNA of the CDR3 is TGTGCCTGTAGTCTTGCAGCGGAGGTCGTCGTTAATTCACCCCTCCACTTT.